What follows is one TCR beta chain and its context. Per the authors' pipeline: Reference gene primer amplification gave estimated nucleated cell counts. Produced via immunoSEQ multiplex PCR; TCRdb's table is partial and in-frame only. V and J calls and clone size are those listed in that table; D and trimming were worked out from the DNA. The profile covers roughly 340,000 clones, with about 89% appearing a single time and approximately 1.8% taken by the ten largest. In germline, CDR1 is SGHNT, CDR2 YENEEA. Trimming removed 1 base from V and 4 bases from J; junction bases left unmatched: 6. The CDR3 is made up of 15 amino acids. This entry comes from a study of blood T cell repertoires in COVID-19. Study in general: Spain, Italy and the United States supplied samples that represented acute and convalescent COVID-19.

This chain joins TRBV11-3 and TRBJ2-7; TRBD2 matches 8 bases. The clonotype originates from a man aged 35-49 years in a cohort exposed to, infected with or recovered from COVID-19 (not recorded which). The specimen sequenced was PBMCs or T cells enriched from blood (not recorded which). The CDR3 coding sequence is TGTGCCAGCAGCTTAGCCGCGACTAGCGAATACGAGCAGTACTTC. Residues: CASSLAATSEYEQYF. The variable domain in full, completed from reference TRBV11-3 and TRBJ2-7, reads EAGVVQSPRYKIIEKKQPVAFWCNPISGHNTLYWYLQNLGQGPELLIRYENEEAVDDSQLPKDRFSAERLKGVDSTLKIQPAELGDSAVYLCASSLAATSEYEQYFGPGTRLTVT.